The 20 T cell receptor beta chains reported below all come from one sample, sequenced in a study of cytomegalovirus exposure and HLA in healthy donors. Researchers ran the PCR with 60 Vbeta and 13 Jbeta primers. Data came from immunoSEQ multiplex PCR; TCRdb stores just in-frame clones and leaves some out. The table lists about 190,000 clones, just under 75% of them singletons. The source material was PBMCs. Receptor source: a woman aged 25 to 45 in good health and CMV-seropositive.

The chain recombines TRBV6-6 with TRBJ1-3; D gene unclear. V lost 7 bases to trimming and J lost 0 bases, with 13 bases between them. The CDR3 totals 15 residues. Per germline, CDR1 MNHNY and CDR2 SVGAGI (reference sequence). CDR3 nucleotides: TGTGCCAGCACCCCAACCCAGTACTCTGGAAACACCATATATTTT. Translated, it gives CASTPTQYSGNTIYF.

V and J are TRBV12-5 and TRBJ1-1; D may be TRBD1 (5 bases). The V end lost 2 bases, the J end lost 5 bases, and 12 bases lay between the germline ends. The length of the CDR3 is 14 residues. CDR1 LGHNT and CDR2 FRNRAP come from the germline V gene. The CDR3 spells CASGLQGAQTEAFF. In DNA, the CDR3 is TGTGCTAGTGGTTTGCAAGGGGCGCAGACTGAAGCTTTCTTT. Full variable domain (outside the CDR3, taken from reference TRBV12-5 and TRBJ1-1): DARVTQTPRHKVTEMGQEVTMRCQPILGHNTVFWYRQTMMQGLELLAYFRNRAPLDDSGMPKDRFSAEMPDATLATLKIQPSEPRDSAVYFCASGLQGAQTEAFFGQGTRLTVV.

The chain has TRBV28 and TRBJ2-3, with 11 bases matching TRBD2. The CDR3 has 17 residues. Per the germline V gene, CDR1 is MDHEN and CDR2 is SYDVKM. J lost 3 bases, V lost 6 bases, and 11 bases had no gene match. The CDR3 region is CASSLRTSGLITDTQYF. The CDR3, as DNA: TGTGCCAGCAGCTTAAGGACTAGCGGGCTTATAACAGATACGCAGTATTTT.

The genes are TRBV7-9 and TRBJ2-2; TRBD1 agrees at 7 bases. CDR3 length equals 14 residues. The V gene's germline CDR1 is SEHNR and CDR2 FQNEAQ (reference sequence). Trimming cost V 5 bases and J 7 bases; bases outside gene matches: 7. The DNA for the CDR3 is TGTGCCAGCAGCCGACAGGGTGTGGGCGGGGAGCTGTTTTTT. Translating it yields CASSRQGVGGELFF.

CDR3 protein: CASSYLGKPYNEQFF. The CDR3, as DNA: TGTGCCAGCAGTTACCTCGGGAAACCCTACAATGAGCAGTTCTTC. The rearrangement uses TRBV6-5 and TRBJ2-1; possible D gene TRBD2, 5 bases. Germline loops: CDR1 MNHEY, CDR2 SVGAGI. The CDR3 is made up of 15 amino acids. The V and J ends lost 2 bases and 2 bases respectively, with 10 bases between them.

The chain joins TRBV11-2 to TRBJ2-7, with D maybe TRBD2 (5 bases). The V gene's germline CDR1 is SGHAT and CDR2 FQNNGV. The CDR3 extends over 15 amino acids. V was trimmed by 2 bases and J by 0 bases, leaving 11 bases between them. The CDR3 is CASSLRVAHSYEQYF. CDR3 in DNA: TGTGCCAGCAGCTTAAGGGTAGCGCACTCCTACGAGCAGTACTTC. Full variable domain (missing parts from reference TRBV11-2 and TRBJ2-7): EAGVAQSPRYKIIEKRQSVAFWCNPISGHATLYWYQQILGQGPKLLIQFQNNGVVDDSQLPKDRFSAERLKGVDSTLKIQPAKLEDSAVYLCASSLRVAHSYEQYFGPGTRLTVT.

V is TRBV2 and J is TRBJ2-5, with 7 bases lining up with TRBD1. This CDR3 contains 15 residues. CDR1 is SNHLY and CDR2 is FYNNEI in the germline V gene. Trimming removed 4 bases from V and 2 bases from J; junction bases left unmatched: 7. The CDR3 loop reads CASSVRTGIQETQYF. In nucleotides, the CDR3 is TGTGCCAGCAGTGTTAGGACAGGTATACAAGAGACCCAGTACTTC.

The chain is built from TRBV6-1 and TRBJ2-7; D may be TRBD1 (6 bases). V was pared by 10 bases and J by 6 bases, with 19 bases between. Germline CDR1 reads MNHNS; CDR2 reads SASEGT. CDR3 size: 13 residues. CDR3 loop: CAMSGAAVGEQYF. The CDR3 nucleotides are TGTGCCATGTCAGGGGCGGCGGTAGGCGAGCAGTACTTC.

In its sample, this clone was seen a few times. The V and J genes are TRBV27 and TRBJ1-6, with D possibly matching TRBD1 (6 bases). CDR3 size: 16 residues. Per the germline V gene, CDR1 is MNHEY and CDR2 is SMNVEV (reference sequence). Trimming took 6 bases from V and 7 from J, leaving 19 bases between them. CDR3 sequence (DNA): TGTGCCAGCAGGGGAGACAGGATGACAAGAAATTCACCCCTCCACTTT. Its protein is CASRGDRMTRNSPLHF.

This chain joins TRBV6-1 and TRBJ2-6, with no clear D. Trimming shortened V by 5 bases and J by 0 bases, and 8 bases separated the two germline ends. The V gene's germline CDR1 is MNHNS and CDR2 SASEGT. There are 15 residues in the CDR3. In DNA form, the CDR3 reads TGTGCCAGCAGTCCTGTTTTCTCTGGGGCCAACGTCCTGACTTTC. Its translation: CASSPVFSGANVLTF.

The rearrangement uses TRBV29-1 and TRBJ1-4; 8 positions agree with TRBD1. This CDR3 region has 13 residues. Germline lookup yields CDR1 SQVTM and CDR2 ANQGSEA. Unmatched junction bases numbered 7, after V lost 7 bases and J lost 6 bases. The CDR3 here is CSADPGQDEKLFF. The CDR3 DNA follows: TGCAGCGCCGACCCGGGACAGGATGAAAAACTGTTTTTT. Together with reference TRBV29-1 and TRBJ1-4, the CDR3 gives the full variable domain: SAVISQKPSRDICQRGTSLTIQCQVDSQVTMMFWYRQQPGQSLTLIATANQGSEATYESGFVIDKFPISRPNLTFSTLTVSNMSPEDSSIYLCSADPGQDEKLFFGSGTQLSVL.

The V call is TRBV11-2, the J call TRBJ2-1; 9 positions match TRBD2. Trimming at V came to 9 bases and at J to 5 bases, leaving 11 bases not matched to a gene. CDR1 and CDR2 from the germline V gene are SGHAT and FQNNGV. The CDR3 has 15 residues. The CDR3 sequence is CASSGSGLYHNEQFF. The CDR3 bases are TGTGCCAGTAGCGGGAGCGGGCTTTACCACAATGAGCAGTTCTTC.

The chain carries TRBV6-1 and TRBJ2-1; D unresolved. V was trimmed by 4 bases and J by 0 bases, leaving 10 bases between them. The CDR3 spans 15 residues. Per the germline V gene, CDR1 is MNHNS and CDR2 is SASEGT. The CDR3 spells CASSADIYSYNEQFF. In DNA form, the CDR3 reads TGTGCCAGCAGTGCCGACATTTACTCCTACAATGAGCAGTTCTTC.

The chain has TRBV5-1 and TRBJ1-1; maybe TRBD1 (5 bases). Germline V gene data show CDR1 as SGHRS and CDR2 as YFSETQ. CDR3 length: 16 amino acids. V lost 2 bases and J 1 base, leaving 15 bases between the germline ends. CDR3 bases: TGCGCCAGCAGCTTCCGTTATGGGGCCGAGAACACTGAAGCTTTCTTT. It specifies CASSFRYGAENTEAFF. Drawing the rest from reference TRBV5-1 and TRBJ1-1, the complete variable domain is KAGVTQTPRYLIKTRGQQVTLSCSPISGHRSVSWYQQTPGQGLQFLFEYFSETQRNKGNFPGRFSGRQFSNSRSEMNVSTLELGDSALYLCASSFRYGAENTEAFFGQGTRLTVV.

The CDR3 loop reads CASSPRSGTYNEQFF. As DNA, the CDR3 is TGTGCCAGCAGCCCCAGGAGCGGGACCTACAATGAGCAGTTCTTC. The V call is TRBV7-9, the J call TRBJ2-1; TRBD2 matches 7 bases. This CDR3 spans 15 amino acids. After removal of 5 bases from V and 2 bases from J, the junction contained 6 bases not matched to a gene. CDR1 is SEHNR and CDR2 is FQNEAQ in the germline V gene (reference sequence). Together with reference TRBV7-9 and TRBJ2-1, the CDR3 gives the full variable domain: DTGVSQNPRHKITKRGQNVTFRCDPISEHNRLYWYRQTLGQGPEFLTYFQNEAQLEKSRLLSDRFSAERPKGSFSTLEIQRTEQGDSAMYLCASSPRSGTYNEQFFGPGTRLTVL.

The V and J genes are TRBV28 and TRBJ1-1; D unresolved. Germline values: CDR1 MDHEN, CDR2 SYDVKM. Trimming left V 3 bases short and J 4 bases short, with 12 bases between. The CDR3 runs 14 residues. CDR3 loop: CASSLHSLATEAFF. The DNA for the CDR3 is TGTGCCAGCAGTTTGCACTCCTTAGCCACTGAAGCTTTCTTT.

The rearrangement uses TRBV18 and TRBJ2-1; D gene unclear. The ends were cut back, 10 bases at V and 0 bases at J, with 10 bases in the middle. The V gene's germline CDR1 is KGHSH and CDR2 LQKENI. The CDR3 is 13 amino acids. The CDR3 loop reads CATKTSSYNEQFF. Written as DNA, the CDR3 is TGTGCCACAAAGACAAGCTCCTACAATGAGCAGTTCTTC.

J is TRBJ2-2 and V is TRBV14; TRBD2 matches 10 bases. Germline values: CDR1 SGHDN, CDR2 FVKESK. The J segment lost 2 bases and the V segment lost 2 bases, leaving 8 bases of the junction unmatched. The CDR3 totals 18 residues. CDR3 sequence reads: CASSQIPTSGVNTGELFF. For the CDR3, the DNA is TGTGCCAGCAGCCAAATTCCTACTAGCGGGGTTAACACCGGGGAGCTGTTTTTT.

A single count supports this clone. Here the CDR3 DNA reads TGTGCCATCAGTGAGTCGGGCAGGCCCGATACGCAGTATTTT. Amino acids: CAISESGRPDTQYF. This rearrangement joins TRBV10-3 to TRBJ2-3; D unclear. CDR1 is ENHRY and CDR2 is SYGVKD in the germline V gene. CDR3 length equals 14 residues. The V and J ends lost 0 bases and 6 bases respectively, with 10 bases between them.

The CDR3, as DNA: TGTGCCAGCAGTGACTCGGCTAGCGGGACAGATACGCAGTATTTT. It codes for CASSDSASGTDTQYF. The V and J genes are TRBV6-4 and TRBJ2-3; the match to TRBD2 covers 8 bases. Germline V gives CDR1 MRHNA, CDR2 SNTAGT. V trimming: 0 bases; J trimming: 3 bases; junction bases outside the gene matches: 2. The CDR3 is 15 residues long.